This is a list of T cell receptor beta chains from one sample in a study of cytomegalovirus exposure and HLA in healthy donors. Sequencing used immunoSEQ multiplex PCR; TCRdb keeps in-frame clones, though not all of them. The sample carries about 120,000 clones, roughly 90% recorded once. Source material: PBMCs. Every receptor here comes from a woman aged 18-30 years in good health and CMV-seropositive. The CDR3 runs from the conserved cysteine through the conserved F or W. Each record gives: J gene, clone size, V gene, D gene, CDR3 length, CDR3 protein, CDR3 DNA. D genes are given only for firm matches. The size entry is marked missing in some rows and otherwise reads once, few, many or a size class.

j_call: TRBJ1-1; clone_size: NA; v_call: TRBV10-1; d_call: NA; cdr3_length: 14; cdr3_aa: CASSETAGDTEAFF; cdr3_nt: TGCGCCAGCAGTGAGACAGCCGGGGACACTGAAGCTTTCTTT
j_call: TRBJ1-1; clone_size: NA; v_call: TRBV2; d_call: TRBD1; cdr3_length: 14; cdr3_aa: CASTRQGPNTEAFF; cdr3_nt: TGTGCCAGTACCCGACAGGGGCCAAACACTGAAGCTTTCTTT
j_call: TRBJ1-1; clone_size: NA; v_call: TRBV6-6; d_call: NA; cdr3_length: 12; cdr3_aa: CASSPRRTEAFF; cdr3_nt: TGTGCCAGCAGTCCCCGGAGGACTGAAGCTTTCTTT
j_call: TRBJ1-5; clone_size: NA; v_call: TRBV29-1; d_call: NA; cdr3_length: 13; cdr3_aa: CSVFAEGDQPQHF; cdr3_nt: TGCAGCGTTTTTGCCGAAGGGGATCAGCCCCAGCATTTT
j_call: TRBJ2-1; clone_size: NA; v_call: TRBV7-9; d_call: NA; cdr3_length: 13; cdr3_aa: CASSLAGGGEQFF; cdr3_nt: TGTGCCAGCAGCTTAGCAGGAGGTGGTGAGCAGTTCTTC
j_call: TRBJ1-5; clone_size: NA; v_call: TRBV19; d_call: TRBD1; cdr3_length: 16; cdr3_aa: CASSPRTGVSNQPQHF; cdr3_nt: TGTGCCAGTAGTCCGCGGACAGGGGTGAGCAATCAGCCCCAGCATTTT
j_call: TRBJ1-3; clone_size: NA; v_call: TRBV7-9; d_call: TRBD1; cdr3_length: 17; cdr3_aa: CASSRGAGGSSGNTIYF; cdr3_nt: TGTGCCAGCAGCCGGGGAGCAGGGGGCTCTTCTGGAAACACCATATATTTT
j_call: TRBJ2-4; clone_size: NA; v_call: TRBV27; d_call: NA; cdr3_length: 15; cdr3_aa: CATTTSGLAKNIQYF; cdr3_nt: TGTGCCACCACTACCTCTGGACTAGCCAAAAACATTCAGTACTTC
j_call: TRBJ1-3; clone_size: NA; v_call: TRBV14; d_call: NA; cdr3_length: 15; cdr3_aa: CACGPAPISGNTIYF; cdr3_nt: TGTGCCTGCGGGCCTGCACCAATATCTGGAAACACCATATATTTT
j_call: TRBJ1-1; clone_size: few; v_call: TRBV2; d_call: TRBD1; cdr3_length: 12; cdr3_aa: CASSPTGTEAFF; cdr3_nt: TGTGCCAGCAGCCCGACAGGGACTGAAGCTTTCTTT
j_call: TRBJ1-5; clone_size: NA; v_call: TRBV18; d_call: TRBD1; cdr3_length: 17; cdr3_aa: CASSPPNRGGEGQPQHF; cdr3_nt: TGTGCCAGCTCACCACCCAACAGGGGGGGAGAAGGTCAGCCCCAGCATTTT
j_call: TRBJ1-2; clone_size: NA; v_call: TRBV30; d_call: TRBD1; cdr3_length: 15; cdr3_aa: CAWSRQGKSSYGYTF; cdr3_nt: TGTGCCTGGAGTAGACAGGGAAAATCGAGCTATGGCTACACCTTC
j_call: TRBJ1-1; clone_size: few; v_call: TRBV4-3; d_call: TRBD1; cdr3_length: 15; cdr3_aa: CASSPLGQLNTEAFF; cdr3_nt: TGCGCCAGCAGCCCTTTGGGACAGCTGAACACTGAAGCTTTCTTT
j_call: TRBJ2-7; clone_size: NA; v_call: TRBV11-1; d_call: NA; cdr3_length: 14; cdr3_aa: CASSTDRRSYEQYF; cdr3_nt: TGTGCCAGCAGCACCGACAGGCGCTCCTACGAGCAGTACTTC
j_call: TRBJ1-2; clone_size: NA; v_call: TRBV9; d_call: TRBD1; cdr3_length: 15; cdr3_aa: CASSLRTGKNYGYTF; cdr3_nt: TGTGCCAGCAGCCTGAGGACAGGAAAAAACTATGGCTACACCTTC
j_call: TRBJ1-5; clone_size: NA; v_call: TRBV19; d_call: NA; cdr3_length: 16; cdr3_aa: CASSTTSQGGNQPQHF; cdr3_nt: TGTGCCAGTAGTACAACCTCCCAGGGTGGCAATCAGCCCCAGCATTTT
j_call: TRBJ2-5; clone_size: NA; v_call: TRBV9; d_call: NA; cdr3_length: 16; cdr3_aa: CASSVGAGSLEETQYF; cdr3_nt: TGTGCCAGCAGCGTAGGTGCAGGATCCCTCGAGGAGACCCAGTACTTC
j_call: TRBJ2-1; clone_size: NA; v_call: TRBV5-4; d_call: NA; cdr3_length: 13; cdr3_aa: CASSWLGGNEQFF; cdr3_nt: TGTGCCAGCAGCTGGTTGGGGGGCAATGAGCAGTTCTTC
j_call: TRBJ2-7; clone_size: NA; v_call: TRBV27; d_call: NA; cdr3_length: 13; cdr3_aa: CASSFQGQGEQYF; cdr3_nt: TGTGCCAGCAGTTTTCAAGGGCAGGGCGAACAGTACTTC
j_call: TRBJ2-1; clone_size: NA; v_call: TRBV6-6; d_call: TRBD2; cdr3_length: 16; cdr3_aa: CASSYSSGRAIDEQFF; cdr3_nt: TGTGCCAGCAGTTACTCGAGCGGGAGGGCCATCGATGAGCAGTTCTTC
j_call: TRBJ1-2; clone_size: NA; v_call: TRBV9; d_call: NA; cdr3_length: 13; cdr3_aa: CASSPDGSYGYTF; cdr3_nt: TGTGCCAGCAGCCCGGACGGGAGCTATGGCTACACCTTC
j_call: TRBJ1-1; clone_size: NA; v_call: TRBV7-3; d_call: NA; cdr3_length: 13; cdr3_aa: CASSSPGGSEAFF; cdr3_nt: TGTGCCAGCAGCTCGCCTGGGGGGTCCGAAGCTTTCTTT
j_call: TRBJ2-7; clone_size: NA; v_call: TRBV10-3; d_call: TRBD1; cdr3_length: 13; cdr3_aa: CAIRTGQAYEQYF; cdr3_nt: TGTGCCATCAGGACCGGACAGGCCTACGAGCAGTACTTC
j_call: TRBJ2-7; clone_size: NA; v_call: TRBV15; d_call: TRBD1; cdr3_length: 15; cdr3_aa: CATSRGDRGQGEQYF; cdr3_nt: TGTGCCACCAGCAGAGGGGACAGGGGGCAGGGTGAGCAGTACTTC
j_call: TRBJ1-1; clone_size: NA; v_call: TRBV19; d_call: NA; cdr3_length: 13; cdr3_aa: CASSITGNTEAFF; cdr3_nt: TGTGCCAGTAGTATAACAGGGAATACTGAAGCTTTCTTT
j_call: TRBJ1-2; clone_size: NA; v_call: TRBV4-3; d_call: TRBD1; cdr3_length: 17; cdr3_aa: CASSQDPGQGGLGGYTF; cdr3_nt: TGCGCCAGCAGCCAAGATCCGGGACAGGGAGGCCTGGGTGGCTACACCTTC
j_call: TRBJ1-2; clone_size: NA; v_call: TRBV5-6; d_call: TRBD1; cdr3_length: 17; cdr3_aa: CASSLGGPRDRNYGYTF; cdr3_nt: TGTGCCAGCAGCTTGGGGGGGCCACGGGACAGGAACTATGGCTACACCTTC
j_call: TRBJ2-7; clone_size: NA; v_call: TRBV7-2; d_call: TRBD2; cdr3_length: 16; cdr3_aa: CASSLSPSGRAIEQYF; cdr3_nt: TGTGCCAGCAGCTTGAGTCCTAGCGGGAGGGCCATCGAGCAGTACTTC
j_call: TRBJ1-1; clone_size: NA; v_call: TRBV5-6; d_call: NA; cdr3_length: 14; cdr3_aa: CASSFDTRNTEAFF; cdr3_nt: TGTGCCAGCAGCTTCGACACCAGGAACACTGAAGCTTTCTTT
j_call: TRBJ1-5; clone_size: NA; v_call: TRBV7-9; d_call: TRBD1; cdr3_length: 14; cdr3_aa: CASSLTGSNQPQHF; cdr3_nt: TGTGCCAGCAGCTTGACAGGGAGCAATCAGCCCCAGCATTTT
j_call: TRBJ1-2; clone_size: NA; v_call: TRBV19; d_call: NA; cdr3_length: 13; cdr3_aa: CASRPRGEPAYTF; cdr3_nt: TGTGCCAGTAGACCCCGGGGGGAGCCGGCCTACACCTTC
j_call: TRBJ2-7; clone_size: NA; v_call: TRBV11-2; d_call: NA; cdr3_length: 15; cdr3_aa: CASSLTVLAEYEQYF; cdr3_nt: TGTGCCAGCAGCTTAACGGTCTTAGCGGAGTACGAGCAGTACTTC